This TCR beta chain stems from a study of shared clonotypes between healthy human individuals. Measured with immunoSEQ multiplex PCR; TCRdb has only the in-frame clones, and not every one. The sample comprises over 700,000 clones, roughly 72% of which are singletons, and approximately 2% rests with the top ten. Germline V CDR1 and CDR2: SGHRS, YFSETQ. This CDR3 is built from 16 residues. With 0 bases clipped from V and 3 bases from J, the junction kept 2 bases outside the gene matches. Sequencing was carried out using memory CD4+ T cells sorted from blood. The subset: CD45RA-negative fraction. The chain has TRBV5-1 and TRBJ2-1, with 11 bases that match TRBD2. The clonotype comes from a woman in her twenties or thirties in good health. CDR3 coding DNA: TGCGCCAGCAGCTTGGCCGGGACTAGCGGCTACAATGAGCAGTTCTTC. As protein: CASSLAGTSGYNEQFF.